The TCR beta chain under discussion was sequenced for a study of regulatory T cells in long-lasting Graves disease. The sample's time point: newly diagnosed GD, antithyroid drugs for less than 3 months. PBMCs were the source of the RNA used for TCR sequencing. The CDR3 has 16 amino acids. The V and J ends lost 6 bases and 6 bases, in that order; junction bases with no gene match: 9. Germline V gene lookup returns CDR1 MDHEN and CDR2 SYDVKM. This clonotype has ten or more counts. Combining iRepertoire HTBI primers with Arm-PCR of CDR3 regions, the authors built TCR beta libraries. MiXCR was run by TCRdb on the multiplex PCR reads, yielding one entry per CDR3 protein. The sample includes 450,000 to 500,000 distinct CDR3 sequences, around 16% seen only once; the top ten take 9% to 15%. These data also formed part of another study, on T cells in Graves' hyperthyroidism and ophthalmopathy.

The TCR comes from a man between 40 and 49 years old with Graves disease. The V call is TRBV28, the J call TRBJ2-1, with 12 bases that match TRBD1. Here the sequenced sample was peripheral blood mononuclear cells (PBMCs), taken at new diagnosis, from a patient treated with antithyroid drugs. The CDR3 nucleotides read TGTGCCAGCAGACGGGACAGGGGGCGGATCAGCAATGAGCAGTTCTTC. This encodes CASRRDRGRISNEQFF. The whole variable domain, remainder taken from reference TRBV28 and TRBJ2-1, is DVKVTQSSRYLVKRTGEKVFLECVQDMDHENMFWYRQDPGLGLRLIYFSYDVKMKEKGDIPEGYSVSREKKERFSLILESASTNQTSMYLCASRRDRGRISNEQFFGPGTRLTVL.